This T cell receptor (beta chain) was obtained from a study of shared clonotypes between healthy human individuals. Study conclusions and caveats: Estimated richness values were generally larger in naive subsets than in memory subsets.

Adults of Caucasian background living in Nashville, Tennessee made up all donors. Concerning this clone itself: The antigen is unknown.

Sequenced by immunoSEQ multiplex PCR; TCRdb stores in-frame clones only, minus some. Altogether about 2 million clones are present, 90% to 95% being singletons, with the ten largest covering more than 0.1%. Sequenced input: naive CD4+ T cells sorted from blood. The subset is: CD45RA+ positively selected. The TCR was taken from a man in his late teens or twenties in good health.

DNA of the CDR3: TGTGCCAGCTCACCACCCACAGCCACGAACACTGAAGCTTTCTTT. Its translation: CASSPPTATNTEAFF. V is TRBV18 and J is TRBJ1-1; D remains ambiguous. V gave up 0 bases and J gave up 1 base, with 9 bases separating them. CDR3 length equals 15 residues. Looked up from germline, CDR1 is KGHSH and CDR2 is LQKENI. The full variable domain, its missing parts supplied by reference TRBV18 and TRBJ1-1, is NAGVMQNPRHLVRRRGQEARLRCSPMKGHSHVYWYRQLPEEGLKFMVYLQKENIIDESGMPKERFSAEFPKEGPSILRIQQVVRGDSAAYFCASSPPTATNTEAFFGQGTRLTVV.